This T cell receptor (beta chain) appears in the sequencing data of a study of CD8+CD57+ T cells in acquired aplastic anemia. Background on the study: Sorted CD4+ plus CD8+ cells gave DNA averaging roughly 3 ug.

Germline V gives CDR1 SGHVS, CDR2 FQNEAQ. The length of the CDR3 is 15 residues. Losses at the gene ends were 5 bases for V and 1 base for J; bases not matched to a gene: 5. Genomic DNA, serving as template, underwent TCR beta VDJ and CDR3 profiling. TCRdb independently ran MiXCR on the reads; one entry per CDR3 protein. Altogether about 81,000 distinct CDR3 sequences are present, around 44% being singletons, with the ten largest covering around 63%. The sequence was obtained from a human donor in good health, serving as a control. Material: sorted CD4+, CD8+, or CD8+CD57+ T cells (not recorded which) from PBMCs. The chain is built from TRBV7-8 and TRBJ2-7, with 10 bases matching TRBD1. The CDR3 DNA is TGTGCCAGCAGCCCACCGGACAGGGGGTCCTACGAGCAGTACTTC. This gives the protein CASSPPDRGSYEQYF.